The clone carrying this T cell receptor (beta chain) has just a few counts. V lost 4 bases and J lost 3, with 18 bases in between. The germline gives CDR1 DFQATT, CDR2 SNEGSKA (reference sequence). CDR3 length equals 15 residues. This record belongs to a study of T-cell memory formation after mild COVID-19. TCRdb re-called the 5' RACE reads through MiXCR, storing one row per CDR3 protein. The sample yields roughly 190,000 distinct CDR3 sequences, around 26% seen once. This sequence originates from an adult woman who had mild COVID-19 (a few samples of this study predate the infection). Cell type and time point are not known. This chain joins TRBV20-1 and TRBJ1-1, with D perhaps matching TRBD1 (5 bases). Sequencing was done on a sample of PBMCs or a T cell subset sorted from them (not recorded which). For the CDR3, the DNA is TGCAGTGCTATTCTCTTTCGGGGCAGGGACACTGAAGCTTTCTTT. It is translated as CSAILFRGRDTEAFF.